These 14 T cell receptor beta chains originate from one sample sequenced in a study of blood T cell repertoires in COVID-19. Sequencing used immunoSEQ multiplex PCR; TCRdb keeps in-frame clones, though not all of them. The repertoire holds some 220,000 clones, 82% seen once, with 5.2% in the top ten. Sequenced sample: peripheral blood. The receptor set was obtained from a woman in her 70s with COVID-19, enrolled during active disease.

The genes are TRBV2 and TRBJ1-1, with 10 bases identical to TRBD1. V lost 5 bases to trimming and J lost 5 bases; unmatched junction nucleotides: 8. This CDR3 has 15 residues. Germline lookup yields CDR1 SNHLY and CDR2 FYNNEI. The CDR3 DNA follows: TGTGCCAGCAGTTTATCCGGGACAGGGGAAACTGAAGCTTTCTTT. This codes for CASSLSGTGETEAFF.

The chain has TRBV7-2 and TRBJ2-5, with 11 bases lining up with TRBD2. This CDR3 region has 17 residues. J lost 2 bases, V lost 5 bases, and 10 bases had no gene match. CDR1 SGHTA and CDR2 FQGNSA come from the germline V gene. In nucleotides, the CDR3 is TGTGCCAGCAGCCTGGGGGGACTAGCGGAACCACAAGAGACCCAGTACTTC. This translates into CASSLGGLAEPQETQYF.

The chain joins TRBV5-1 to TRBJ1-6; TRBD1 aligns across 7 bases. The CDR3 contains 17 residues. CDR1 SGHRS and CDR2 YFSETQ come from the germline V gene. Unmatched junction bases numbered 8, after V lost 0 bases and J lost 5 bases. Here the CDR3 reads CASSLEPGTENNSPLHF. The CDR3 region has the DNA TGCGCCAGCAGCTTGGAGCCCGGGACAGAGAATAATTCACCCCTCCACTTT.

The CDR3 loop is CASSVQNSPLHF. CDR3 in DNA: TGTGCCAGCAGCGTTCAGAATTCACCCCTCCACTTT. The chain uses TRBV9 and TRBJ1-6; D is uncertain. Germline V lookup: CDR1 SGDLS, CDR2 YYNGEE. V was clipped by 2 bases and J by 7 bases, with 4 bases between them. This CDR3 is built from 12 residues.

This clone was detected ten times or more. The V gene is TRBV3-1 (or the pseudogene TRBV3-2), the J gene TRBJ1-1; tentative D call: TRBD1 (6 bases). The V gene's germline CDR1 is LGHDT and CDR2 YNNKEL (reference sequence). There are 16 residues in the CDR3. Trimming shortened V by 3 bases and J by 3 bases, and 17 bases separated the two germline ends. CDR3 nucleotides: TGTGCCAGCAGCCAGCAAACCGGACAGCCTGACACTGAAGCTTTCTTT. Residues: CASSQQTGQPDTEAFF.

The genes are TRBV28 and TRBJ1-1; D perhaps matches TRBD1 (6 bases). The V gene's germline CDR1 is MDHEN and CDR2 SYDVKM. This CDR3 region has 14 residues. V lost 3 bases, J lost 5 bases, and 13 bases lay in between. The CDR3: CASSFTLRGTEAFF. In nucleotides, the CDR3 is TGTGCCAGCAGTTTTACCTTAAGGGGGACTGAAGCTTTCTTT. The full variable domain, rest sourced from reference TRBV28 and TRBJ1-1, is DVKVTQSSRYLVKRTGEKVFLECVQDMDHENMFWYRQDPGLGLRLIYFSYDVKMKEKGDIPEGYSVSREKKERFSLILESASTNQTSMYLCASSFTLRGTEAFFGQGTRLTVV.

This clone has only a few counts. V gene TRBV14 combines with J gene TRBJ2-2; a possible D gene is TRBD2 (6 bases). V was clipped by 4 bases and J by 4 bases, with 13 bases between them. This CDR3 is built from 15 residues. Germline CDR1 SGHDN, CDR2 FVKESK. CDR3: CASSRLGGSTGELFF. Here the CDR3 DNA reads TGTGCCAGCAGCCGACTAGGTGGGAGCACCGGGGAGCTGTTTTTT. Full variable domain (outside the CDR3, taken from reference TRBV14 and TRBJ2-2): EAGVTQFPSHSVIEKGQTVTLRCDPISGHDNLYWYRRVMGKEIKFLLHFVKESKQDESGMPNNRFLAERTGGTYSTLKVQPAELEDSGVYFCASSRLGGSTGELFFGEGSRLTVL.

Written as DNA, the CDR3 is TGTGCCAGTAGTATACGGAACAGGGGCGATGGGGCCAACGTCCTGACTTTC. Amino acids: CASSIRNRGDGANVLTF. The chain combines TRBV19 with TRBJ2-6, with 7 nucleotides matching TRBD1. Germline V gives CDR1 LNHDA, CDR2 SQIVND (reference sequence). This CDR3 has 17 residues. The trim removed 2 bases at V and 3 bases at J, leaving 7 bases unmatched. The full variable domain, rest sourced from reference TRBV19 and TRBJ2-6, is DGGITQSPKYLFRKEGQNVTLSCEQNLNHDAMYWYRQDPGQGLRLIYYSQIVNDFQKGDIAEGYSVSREKKESFPLTVTSAQKNPTAFYLCASSIRNRGDGANVLTFGAGSRLTVL.

The chain has TRBV10-3 and TRBJ1-2; possible D gene TRBD1, 6 bases. The CDR3 length is 13 residues. Trimming took 0 bases from V and 8 from J, leaving 10 bases between them. In germline, CDR1 is ENHRY, CDR2 SYGVKD. The CDR3 DNA is TGTGCCATCAGTGAGTCTTACAGGGCCGGCTACACCTTC. Translated: CAISESYRAGYTF.

This clone was seen a handful of times. The chain links TRBV28 to TRBJ1-2; maybe TRBD1 (5 bases). The germline gives CDR1 MDHEN, CDR2 SYDVKM. Deletions cut 4 bases from V and 8 bases from J, with 23 bases between. This CDR3 spans 16 amino acids. The CDR3 spells CASSSVLWLFRGGYTF. The CDR3 bases are TGTGCCAGCAGTTCCGTACTCTGGTTGTTCCGGGGGGGCTACACCTTC.

The V gene is TRBV3-1 (or the pseudogene TRBV3-2), the J gene TRBJ1-1; D is ambiguous. This CDR3 comprises 15 residues. V lost 4 bases to trimming and J lost 1 base, with 13 bases between them. From germline, CDR1 is LGHDT and CDR2 YNNKEL (reference sequence). The CDR3 sequence is CASSRLELPNTEAFF. For the CDR3, the DNA is TGTGCCAGCAGCCGCTTAGAACTCCCGAACACTGAAGCTTTCTTT.

The V call is TRBV4-1, the J call TRBJ2-7; possibly TRBD1 for D (5 bases). The CDR3 covers 14 residues. V was shortened by 2 bases and J by 4 bases, with 12 bases between the two germline ends. Germline CDR1 MGHRA, CDR2 YSYEKL. The CDR3: CASSQQGNLYEQYF. The CDR3 DNA reads as TGCGCCAGCAGCCAACAGGGTAACCTTTACGAGCAGTACTTC.

This clone was counted only a few times. The chain joins TRBV19 to TRBJ1-1, with 7 bases matching TRBD1. V was clipped by 7 bases and J by 4 bases; unmatched bases: 0. In germline, CDR1 is LNHDA, CDR2 SQIVND (reference sequence). CDR3 length: 11 amino acids. CDR3 DNA sequence: TGTGCCAGTAAGGGGGCCACTGAAGCTTTCTTT. Translating it yields CASKGATEAFF.

The chain carries TRBV5-1 and TRBJ1-6, with no clear D. The CDR3 runs 15 residues. Per the germline V gene, CDR1 is SGHRS and CDR2 is YFSETQ. V was clipped by 0 bases and J by 0 bases, with 4 bases between them. In DNA form, the CDR3 reads TGCGCCAGCAGCTTGGCCCTCTCCTATAATTCACCCCTCCACTTT. Its protein product is CASSLALSYNSPLHF.